What follows are 2 T cell receptor beta chains derived from one specimen sequenced in a study of T cell responses to AZD1222 COVID-19 vaccine. Measured with immunoSEQ multiplex PCR; TCRdb has only the in-frame clones, and not every one. This table holds approximately 190,000 clones, around 94% found once. Source: peripheral blood, taken on day 0 of AZD1222 vaccination. The receptors were sampled from an adult in good health.

The chain carries TRBV10-3 and TRBJ2-7, with TRBD2 matching 8 bases. The CDR3 is 14 amino acids. V lost 6 bases, J lost 2 bases, and 6 bases stayed unmatched. CDR1 and CDR2 (germline): ENHRY, SYGVKD. CDR3 coding DNA: TGTGCCATCAGGAGAGCGGGGGACGCCTACGAGCAGTACTTC. This sequence encodes CAIRRAGDAYEQYF.

This chain links TRBV15 with TRBJ2-5; 8 bases map to TRBD1. J lost 4 bases, V lost 5 bases, and 9 bases had no gene match. The CDR3 spans 15 residues. The V gene's germline CDR1 is LNHNV and CDR2 YYDKDF (reference sequence). CDR3 loop: CATSGSGTGGETQYF. Here the CDR3 DNA reads TGTGCCACCAGCGGCTCCGGGACAGGTGGAGAGACCCAGTACTTC.